This is a list of T cell receptor beta chains from one sample in a study of beta chain features in type 1 diabetes. The protocol was immunoSEQ multiplex PCR, while the TCRdb copy is restricted to in-frame clones and leaves out a portion. There are roughly 330,000 clones in the sample; approximately 11% occur only once, and under 0.02% lies in the top ten. Material: naive CD4+ T cells from blood. Receptors were obtained from a woman aged 25 to 45 in good health. Each CDR3 is given with its conserved first and last residue. A D gene is named only where the DNA matches it firmly. Clone size is not always given. Where it is, it says once, few, many or a class for expanded clones.

clone_size	v_call	cdr3_length	d_call	j_call	cdr3_aa	cdr3_nt
few	TRBV11-1	14	NA	TRBJ2-7	CASSRMAGPYEQYF	TGTGCCAGCAGCCGTATGGCAGGGCCCTACGAGCAGTACTTC
NA	TRBV18	12	NA	TRBJ1-5	CASSSQGTPQHF	TGTGCCAGCTCATCGCAGGGGACGCCCCAGCATTTT
NA	TRBV18	14	NA	TRBJ1-2	CASSPPQWARGYTF	TGTGCCAGCTCACCACCCCAATGGGCTCGAGGCTACACCTTC
few	TRBV6-5	15	NA	TRBJ1-2	CASSSRRGGDYGYTF	TGTGCCAGCAGTTCGCGGAGGGGAGGTGACTATGGCTACACCTTC
few	TRBV18	16	TRBD2	TRBJ2-5	CASSRQASGREETQYF	TGTGCCAGCTCACGTCAAGCTAGCGGGAGGGAAGAGACCCAGTACTTC
few	TRBV7-2	15	TRBD1	TRBJ2-7	CASSPGTGGTYEQYF	TGTGCCAGCAGCCCCGGGACAGGGGGAACATACGAGCAGTACTTC
NA	TRBV15	15	NA	TRBJ1-3	CATSPDRISGNTIYF	TGTGCCACCAGCCCGGACAGAATCTCTGGAAACACCATATATTTT
NA	TRBV29-1	12	TRBD1	TRBJ2-1	CSARQGRDEQFF	TGCAGCGCTCGACAGGGTAGGGATGAGCAGTTCTTC
NA	TRBV5-6	17	TRBD1	TRBJ2-3	CASSWDRGVITTDTQYF	TGTGCCAGCAGCTGGGACAGGGGGGTGATAACGACAGATACGCAGTATTTT
NA	TRBV9	16	TRBD2	TRBJ2-1	CASSGRTSGSYNEQFF	TGTGCCAGCAGCGGACGGACTAGCGGCTCCTACAATGAGCAGTTCTTC
NA	TRBV9	14	TRBD2	TRBJ2-7	CASSVASGSYEQYF	TGTGCCAGCAGCGTAGCTAGCGGCTCCTACGAGCAGTACTTC
NA	TRBV4-2	17	TRBD2	TRBJ2-3	CASSQDKGSGRSDTQYF	TGTGCCAGCAGCCAAGATAAAGGTAGCGGGAGATCCGATACGCAGTATTTT
NA	TRBV9	16	TRBD1	TRBJ1-2	CASSVSGTGGLSGYTF	TGTGCCAGCAGCGTATCTGGGACAGGGGGCCTATCGGGCTACACCTTC
NA	TRBV2	17	NA	TRBJ2-6	CASVWAEVPSGANVLTF	TGTGCCTCGGTTTGGGCAGAAGTTCCCTCTGGGGCCAACGTCCTGACTTTC
few	TRBV28	15	NA	TRBJ1-1	CASSLWEGMNTEAFF	TGTGCCAGCAGTTTATGGGAGGGAATGAACACTGAAGCTTTCTTT
NA	TRBV7-3	14	TRBD1	TRBJ2-3	CASSLSGQSGTQYF	TGTGCCAGCAGCTTATCGGGACAGTCCGGTACGCAGTATTTT
NA	TRBV6-1	12	NA	TRBJ1-2	CASSVAAEGYTF	TGTGCCAGCAGTGTAGCGGCTGAAGGCTACACCTTC
few	TRBV4-2	17	TRBD2	TRBJ2-1	CASSQGRASGRIHEQFF	TGTGCCAGCAGCCAAGGCCGGGCTAGCGGGAGGATCCATGAGCAGTTCTTC
few	TRBV5-4	15	TRBD1	TRBJ2-5	CASSSRTGGGETQYF	TGTGCCAGCAGCTCCAGGACAGGGGGCGGGGAGACCCAGTACTTC
NA	TRBV5-6	16	TRBD1	TRBJ1-2	CASSLAGDRGRYGYTF	TGTGCCAGCAGCTTGGCGGGGGACAGGGGACGCTATGGCTACACCTTC
NA	TRBV15	19	TRBD2	TRBJ2-1	CATSRSPGTSGSGYNEQFF	TGTGCCACCAGCAGATCGCCGGGGACTAGCGGGAGCGGGTACAATGAGCAGTTCTTC
NA	TRBV10-2	14	NA	TRBJ1-1	CASANPRGGTEAFF	TGCGCCAGCGCAAACCCCCGGGGGGGGACTGAAGCTTTCTTT
few	TRBV7-9	16	NA	TRBJ2-5	CASSLEFARFQETQYF	TGTGCCAGCAGCTTAGAATTCGCACGGTTCCAAGAGACCCAGTACTTC
few	TRBV7-9	14	NA	TRBJ1-2	CASSFGQPMNGYTF	TGTGCCAGCAGCTTTGGGCAGCCGATGAACGGCTACACCTTC
NA	TRBV4-2	16	TRBD2	TRBJ2-5	CASSRDRLAGQETQYF	TGTGCCAGCAGCCGAGATAGACTAGCGGGGCAAGAGACCCAGTACTTC
few	TRBV25-1	15	TRBD2	TRBJ2-1	CASSVAGVTYNEQFF	TGTGCCAGCAGTGTAGCGGGAGTGACCTACAATGAGCAGTTCTTC
NA	TRBV7-2	19	TRBD2	TRBJ2-1	CASSPRTSGYESSYNEQFF	TGTGCCAGCAGCCCCAGGACTAGCGGCTACGAAAGTTCCTACAATGAGCAGTTCTTC
few	TRBV5-1	17	TRBD1	TRBJ1-1	CASRGGTGSFVNTEAFF	TGCGCCAGCAGGGGGGGGACAGGGAGTTTTGTGAACACTGAAGCTTTCTTT
few	TRBV27	14	NA	TRBJ1-1	CASRKQGKNTEAFF	TGTGCCAGCAGGAAACAGGGTAAGAACACTGAAGCTTTCTTT
few	TRBV7-2	16	NA	TRBJ2-3	CASSPSQGIVGNTQYF	TGTGCCAGCAGTCCATCGCAGGGTATTGTGGGAAATACGCAGTATTTT
NA	TRBV19	12	NA	TRBJ1-5	CASNPGSQPQHF	TGTGCCAGTAATCCAGGGTCCCAGCCCCAGCATTTT
once	TRBV18	16	TRBD1	TRBJ1-4	CASSTGTASTNEKLFF	TGTGCCAGCTCAACAGGGACAGCTTCAACTAATGAAAAACTGTTTTTT
NA	TRBV30	13	NA	TRBJ1-1	CAWSRTVNTEAFF	TGTGCCTGGAGTCGGACAGTGAACACTGAAGCTTTCTTT
few	TRBV29-1	13	NA	TRBJ2-3	CSVAGARTDTQYF	TGCAGCGTTGCAGGGGCTAGGACAGATACGCAGTATTTT
few	TRBV5-6	16	TRBD2	TRBJ2-7	CASSPYGAGGAYEQYF	TGTGCCAGCAGCCCGTACGGCGCGGGAGGAGCCTACGAGCAGTACTTC
few	TRBV19	15	NA	TRBJ2-1	CATQSGERSYNEQFF	TGTGCCACCCAGTCGGGGGAGCGCTCCTACAATGAGCAGTTCTTC
few	TRBV28	12	NA	TRBJ2-5	CASAGTSETQYF	TGTGCCAGCGCCGGGACATCGGAGACCCAGTACTTC
NA	TRBV11-2	19	TRBD2	TRBJ2-3	CASSFQLSRETSVGDTQYF	TGTGCCAGCAGCTTTCAATTGTCACGGGAGACTAGCGTGGGAGATACGCAGTATTTT
few	TRBV11-3	15	TRBD1	TRBJ2-1	CASSAVAGGNNEQFF	TGTGCCAGCAGCGCGGTAGCAGGGGGTAACAATGAGCAGTTCTTC
few	TRBV7-6	14	TRBD2	TRBJ2-7	CASSVAGNSYEQYF	TGTGCCAGCAGCGTAGCGGGCAATTCCTACGAGCAGTACTTC
NA	TRBV14	17	TRBD2	TRBJ2-1	CASSQEGWLAERNEQFF	TGTGCCAGCAGCCAGGAGGGTTGGCTAGCGGAACGAAATGAGCAGTTCTTC
few	TRBV11-2	15	TRBD2	TRBJ2-1	CASSFGLAGMDEQFF	TGTGCCAGCAGCTTTGGACTAGCGGGTATGGATGAGCAGTTCTTC
few	TRBV29-1	14	TRBD1	TRBJ2-3	CSVEHRGRRDTQYF	TGCAGCGTTGAACACAGGGGGCGAAGAGATACGCAGTATTTT
few	TRBV5-1	13	NA	TRBJ2-5	CASRDIGKETQYF	TGCGCCAGTAGGGACATCGGCAAAGAGACCCAGTACTTC
few	TRBV27	14	NA	TRBJ2-7	CASSPRQETYEQYF	TGTGCCAGCAGTCCACGACAGGAAACCTACGAGCAGTACTTC
few	TRBV18	15	NA	TRBJ2-1	CASSPGTSSYNEQFF	TGTGCCAGCTCACCGGGCACTAGCTCCTACAATGAGCAGTTCTTC
few	TRBV19	14	TRBD1	TRBJ2-1	CASSRGLSYNEQFF	TGTGCCAGTAGCAGGGGGCTCTCCTACAATGAGCAGTTCTTC
NA	TRBV6-4	13	TRBD1	TRBJ1-1	CASSGQGAAEAFF	TGTGCCAGCAGTGGGCAGGGGGCGGCTGAAGCTTTCTTT
NA	TRBV4-1	17	NA	TRBJ2-7	CASSQDLVGGPVDEQYF	TGCGCCAGCAGCCAAGATCTGGTAGGCGGCCCGGTCGACGAGCAGTACTTC
few	TRBV18	17	TRBD2	TRBJ2-3	CASSTFSTSGSTDTQYF	TGTGCCAGCTCAACCTTTTCGACTAGCGGGTCCACAGATACGCAGTATTTT
few	TRBV30	14	NA	TRBJ2-7	CAWSVGGSSYEQYF	TGTGCCTGGAGTGTTGGTGGGAGCTCCTACGAGCAGTACTTC
NA	TRBV9	15	TRBD1	TRBJ2-7	CASSVVEGGQGEQYF	TGTGCCAGCAGCGTAGTCGAGGGAGGACAGGGGGAGCAGTACTTC
NA	TRBV4-3	17	TRBD1	TRBJ1-2	CASSRGNRDRGTRGYTF	TGCGCCAGCAGCCGAGGGAACCGGGACAGGGGTACGCGTGGCTACACCTTC